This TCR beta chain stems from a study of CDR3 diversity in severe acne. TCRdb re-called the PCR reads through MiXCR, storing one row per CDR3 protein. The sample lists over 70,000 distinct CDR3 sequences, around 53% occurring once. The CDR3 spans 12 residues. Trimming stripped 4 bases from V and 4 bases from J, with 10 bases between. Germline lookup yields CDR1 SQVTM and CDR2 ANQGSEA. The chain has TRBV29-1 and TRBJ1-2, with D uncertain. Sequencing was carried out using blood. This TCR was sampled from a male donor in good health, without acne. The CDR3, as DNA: TGCAGCGTTGCGTCGGACTCCTATGGCTACACCTTC. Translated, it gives CSVASDSYGYTF.